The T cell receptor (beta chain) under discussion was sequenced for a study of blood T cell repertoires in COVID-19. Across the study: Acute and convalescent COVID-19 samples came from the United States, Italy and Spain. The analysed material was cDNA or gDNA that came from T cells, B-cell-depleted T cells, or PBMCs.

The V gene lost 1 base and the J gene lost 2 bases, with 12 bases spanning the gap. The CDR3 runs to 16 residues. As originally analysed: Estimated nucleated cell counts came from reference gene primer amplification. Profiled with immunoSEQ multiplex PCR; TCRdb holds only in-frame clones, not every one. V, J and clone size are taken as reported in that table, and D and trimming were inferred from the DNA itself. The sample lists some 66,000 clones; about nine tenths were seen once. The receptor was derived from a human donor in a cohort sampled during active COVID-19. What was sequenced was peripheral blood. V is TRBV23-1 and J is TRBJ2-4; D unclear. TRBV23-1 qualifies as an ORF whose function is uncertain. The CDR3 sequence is CASSQLARPPKNIQYF. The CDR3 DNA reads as TGCGCCAGCAGTCAATTGGCGAGGCCCCCCAAAAACATTCAGTACTTC.